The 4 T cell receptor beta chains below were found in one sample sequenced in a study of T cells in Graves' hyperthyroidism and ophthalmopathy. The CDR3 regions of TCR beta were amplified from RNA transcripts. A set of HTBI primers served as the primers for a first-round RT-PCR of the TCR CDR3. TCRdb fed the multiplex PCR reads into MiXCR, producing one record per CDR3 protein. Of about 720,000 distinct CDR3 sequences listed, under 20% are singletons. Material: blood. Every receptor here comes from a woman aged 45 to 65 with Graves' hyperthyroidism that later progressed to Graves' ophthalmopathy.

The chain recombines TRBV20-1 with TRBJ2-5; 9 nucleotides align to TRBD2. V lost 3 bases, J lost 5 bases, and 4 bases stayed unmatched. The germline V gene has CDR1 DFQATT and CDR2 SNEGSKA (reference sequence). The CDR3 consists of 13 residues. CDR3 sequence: CSARASGAETQYF. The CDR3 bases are TGCAGTGCTAGGGCTAGCGGGGCTGAGACCCAGTACTTC.

CDR3 region: CASSSGGPSTEAFF. The CDR3, as DNA: TGTGCCAGCAGCTCTGGGGGGCCTAGCACTGAAGCTTTCTTT. This chain joins TRBV11-3 and TRBJ1-1; TRBD1 is a possible D gene (6 bases). Germline values: CDR1 SGHNT, CDR2 YENEEA. V lost 4 bases, J lost 4 bases, and 13 bases lay in between. This CDR3 has 14 residues. Drawing the rest from reference TRBV11-3 and TRBJ1-1, the complete variable domain is EAGVVQSPRYKIIEKKQPVAFWCNPISGHNTLYWYLQNLGQGPELLIRYENEEAVDDSQLPKDRFSAERLKGVDSTLKIQPAELGDSAVYLCASSSGGPSTEAFFGQGTRLTVV.

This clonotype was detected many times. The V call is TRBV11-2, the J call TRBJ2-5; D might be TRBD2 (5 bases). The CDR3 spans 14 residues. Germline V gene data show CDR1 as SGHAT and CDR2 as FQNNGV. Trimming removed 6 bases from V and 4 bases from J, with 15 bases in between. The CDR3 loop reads CASSALAGAETQYF. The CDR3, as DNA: TGTGCCAGCAGTGCGCTAGCCGGAGCAGAGACCCAGTACTTC.

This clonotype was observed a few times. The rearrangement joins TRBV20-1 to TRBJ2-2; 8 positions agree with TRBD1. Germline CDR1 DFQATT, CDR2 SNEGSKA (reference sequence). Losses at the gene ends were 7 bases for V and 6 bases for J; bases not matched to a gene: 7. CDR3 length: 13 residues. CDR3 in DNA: TGCAGTGGCGAGACAGGGGCCGCCGGGGAGCTGTTTTTT. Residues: CSGETGAAGELFF.